The 6 T cell receptor beta chains below were found in one sample sequenced in a study of T cells after yellow fever vaccination. TCRdb fed the 5' RACE reads into MiXCR, producing one record per CDR3 protein. The table shows about 130,000 distinct CDR3 sequences, with under 8.5% occurring only once. Sequenced here: CD4+ T cells sorted from PBMCs, sampled approximately 11 days after the first yellow fever vaccination. Every receptor here comes from a man between 18 and 29 years old who received the YFV17D yellow fever vaccine.

The rearrangement joins TRBV6-6 to TRBJ1-4; D possibly corresponds to TRBD1 (5 bases). The length of the CDR3 is 13 residues. V dropped 2 bases and J dropped 7 bases, with 8 bases sitting between them. CDR1 and CDR2 from the germline V gene are MNHNY and SVGAGI (reference sequence). The CDR3 coding sequence is TGTGCCAGCAGTTACCAGGGCGGTGAAAAACTGTTTTTT. Translated, it gives CASSYQGGEKLFF.

This clonotype was counted a few times. The rearrangement joins TRBV7-2 to TRBJ2-1; TRBD1 matches at 10 bases. The junction had 5 bases not matched to a gene; V was cut back by 1 base and J by 8 bases. Looked up from germline, CDR1 is SGHTA and CDR2 is FQGNSA. The CDR3 runs 15 residues. CDR3 sequence reads: CASSLGATGGDEQFF. The CDR3 DNA reads TGTGCCAGCAGCTTAGGGGCGACAGGGGGCGATGAGCAGTTCTTC.

This clonotype was seen many times. The chain has TRBV12-3 or TRBV12-4 and TRBJ2-7; the match to TRBD1 covers 9 bases. This CDR3 has 13 residues. V dropped 4 bases and J dropped 9; count of bases not matched to a gene: 7. CDR3 DNA: TGTGCCAGCAGTTACTGGGACAGGGATGGGCAGTACTTC. Protein sequence: CASSYWDRDGQYF.

This clonotype was counted at least ten times. CDR3 sequence: CASSRSGGEETQYF. The CDR3 DNA reads TGTGCCAGCAGCCGAAGCGGGGGGGAAGAGACCCAGTACTTC. This chain joins TRBV6-1 and TRBJ2-5; 10 bases align to TRBD2. CDR1 MNHNS and CDR2 SASEGT come from the germline V gene. CDR3 length equals 14 residues. Unmatched junction bases numbered 4, after V lost 6 bases and J lost 3 bases.

This clonotype occurred many times. J is TRBJ1-5 and V is TRBV5-1; 8 bases align to TRBD1. Germline assignment: CDR1 SGHRS and CDR2 YFSETQ. This CDR3 region has 15 residues. V dropped 2 bases and J dropped 4; count of bases not matched to a gene: 5. The chain's CDR3 is CASSLQGGGNQPQHF. The CDR3 coding sequence is TGCGCCAGCAGCTTACAGGGGGGGGGTAATCAGCCCCAGCATTTT.

This rearrangement joins TRBV12-3 or TRBV12-4 to TRBJ1-4; TRBD1 matches 7 bases. The trim removed 6 bases at V and 7 bases at J, leaving 8 bases unmatched. This CDR3 contains 14 residues. CDR3 amino acids: CASSETGRGEKLFF. In DNA form, the CDR3 reads TGTGCCAGCAGCGAGACAGGGCGGGGTGAAAAACTGTTTTTT.